The 8 T cell receptor beta chains below all came from one sample that was sequenced in a study of T cells in localized non-small cell lung cancer. The repertoire was sequenced with immunoSEQ multiplex PCR; TCRdb's copy has only in-frame clones and lacks some. The sample includes over 30,000 clones, around four fifths of them seen just once. Here the sequenced sample was peripheral blood, taken before any cancer treatment. Receptors originate from a male donor aged 60 or over with stage II squamous cell lung carcinoma.

The chain employs TRBV19 and TRBJ2-1; 15 bases fit TRBD2. The CDR3 sequence is 15 residues long. Trimming took 11 bases from V and 5 from J; bases not matched to a gene: 7. Germline assignment: CDR1 LNHDA and CDR2 SQIVND (reference sequence). CDR3 sequence reads: CAVSGTSGRHNEQFF. The CDR3 DNA reads TGTGCCGTATCGGGGACTAGCGGGAGGCACAATGAGCAGTTCTTC.

The chain uses TRBV10-3 and TRBJ2-7; D tentatively fits TRBD1 or TRBD2 (5 bases each). V dropped 6 bases and J dropped 3 bases, with 15 bases sitting between them. The CDR3 is 14 amino acids. The germline V gene has CDR1 ENHRY and CDR2 SYGVKD. The CDR3 loop is CAIRDSGTFYEQYF. DNA for the CDR3: TGTGCCATCAGGGACTCCGGGACCTTCTACGAGCAGTACTTC.

Ten or more counts support this clone. This sequence joins TRBV6-5 and TRBJ2-7; D may be TRBD2 (6 bases). Trimming took off 0 bases at V and 0 bases at J, with 9 bases between the two ends. From germline, CDR1 is MNHEY and CDR2 SVGAGI. The CDR3 totals 15 residues. The CDR3: CASSYSGGNSYEQYF. In nucleotides, the CDR3 is TGTGCCAGCAGTTACTCTGGGGGGAACTCCTACGAGCAGTACTTC.

The chain joins TRBV5-4 to TRBJ1-1; D call uncertain. Looked up from germline, CDR1 is SGHNT and CDR2 is YYREEE (reference sequence). The CDR3 covers 14 residues. V was shortened by 3 bases and J by 4 bases, with 13 bases between the two germline ends. The CDR3 spells CASSSPRDRTEAFF. In nucleotides, the CDR3 is TGTGCCAGCAGCTCACCTAGGGATCGCACTGAAGCTTTCTTT.

The V and J genes are TRBV6-5 and TRBJ1-6, with TRBD1 matching 7 bases. Germline V gene data show CDR1 as MNHEY and CDR2 as SVGAGI. V dropped 4 bases and J dropped 9; count of bases not matched to a gene: 6. The CDR3 extends over 14 amino acids. Here the CDR3 DNA reads TGTGCCAGCAGTTTCGACAGGGCTTCTTCACCCCTCCACTTT. Residues: CASSFDRASSPLHF.

The V call is TRBV6-1, the J call TRBJ1-2, with D possibly TRBD1 on 5 matching bases. Germline lookup yields CDR1 MNHNS and CDR2 SASEGT. V lost 1 base to trimming and J lost 7 bases, with 10 bases between them. There are 13 residues in the CDR3. In DNA form, the CDR3 reads TGTGCCAGCAGTGAAGACAGGACTCGTGGCTACACCTTC. It translates to CASSEDRTRGYTF.

This clone was seen a few times. The chain employs TRBV6-6 and TRBJ2-1; 12 bases fit TRBD2. Germline-derived CDR1 and CDR2 are MNHNY and SVGAGI (reference sequence). The length of the CDR3 is 14 residues. After removal of 6 bases from V and 6 bases from J, the junction contained 3 bases not matched to a gene. In DNA, the CDR3 is TGTGCCAGCAGGTGGACTAGCGGGGCCAATGAGCAGTTCTTC. It specifies CASRWTSGANEQFF.

A few counts support this clone. The chain carries TRBV7-9 and TRBJ2-7, with 9 bases aligning to TRBD1. CDR3 size: 14 residues. Trimming took 2 bases from V and 4 from J; bases not matched to a gene: 3. CDR1 and CDR2 from the germline V gene are SEHNR and FQNEAQ (reference sequence). CDR3 amino acids: CASSLWDRVYEQYF. CDR3 DNA: TGTGCCAGCAGCTTATGGGACAGGGTTTACGAGCAGTACTTC.